This T cell receptor (beta chain) was sequenced for a study of shared clonotypes between healthy human individuals. A note on this clone: Its antigen is not identified.

Study results and limitations: Generally, naive subsets (rather than memory subsets) showed larger estimated richness.

Under the authors' procedure: ImmunoSEQ yielded junction-only sequences lacking quality scores, so filtering differed. The protocol was immunoSEQ multiplex PCR, while the TCRdb copy is restricted to in-frame clones and leaves out a portion. V, J and clone size reflect that table, while D and trimming were determined from the DNA. The data contain about 670,000 clones, less than 80% of them singletons. CDR1 is LNHDA, CDR2 SQIVND, per germline (reference sequence). This CDR3 region has 13 residues. V was cut by 4 bases and J by 4 bases, with 7 bases left in between. The rearrangement links TRBV19 to TRBJ2-2; no clear D. This receptor was obtained from a woman aged 30 to 39 in good health. Sequences were obtained from memory CD4+ T cells sorted from blood. As for subset: CD45RA-negative fraction. Written as DNA, the CDR3 is TGTGCCAGTAGTACTTGGTCCACCGGGGAGCTGTTTTTT. Its protein product is CASSTWSTGELFF. Together with reference TRBV19 and TRBJ2-2, the CDR3 gives the full variable domain: DGGITQSPKYLFRKEGQNVTLSCEQNLNHDAMYWYRQDPGQGLRLIYYSQIVNDFQKGDIAEGYSVSREKKESFPLTVTSAQKNPTAFYLCASSTWSTGELFFGEGSRLTVL.